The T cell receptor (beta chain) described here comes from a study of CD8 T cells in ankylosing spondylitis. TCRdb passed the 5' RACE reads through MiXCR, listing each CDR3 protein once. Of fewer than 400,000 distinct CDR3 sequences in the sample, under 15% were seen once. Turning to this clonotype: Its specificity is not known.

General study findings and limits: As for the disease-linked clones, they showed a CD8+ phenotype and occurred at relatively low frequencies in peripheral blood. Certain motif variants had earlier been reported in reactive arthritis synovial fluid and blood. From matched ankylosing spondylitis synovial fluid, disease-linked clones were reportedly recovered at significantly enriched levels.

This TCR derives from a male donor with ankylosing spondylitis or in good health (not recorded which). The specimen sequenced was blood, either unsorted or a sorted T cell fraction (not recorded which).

In DNA, the CDR3 is TGTGCCAGCACCCCTCAGGGGGCCACTGAAGCTTTCTTT. This gives the protein CASTPQGATEAFF. This chain uses TRBV12-3 or TRBV12-4 with TRBJ1-1; 8 positions agree with TRBD1. This CDR3 has 13 residues. V shed 7 bases and J 4 bases; nucleotides not matched to a gene: 5.